This passage covers 18 T cell receptor beta chains from one sample sequenced in a study of beta chain features in type 1 diabetes. General observations from the study: Shorter TCRB CDR3s, moderately but significantly so, marked every one of the four CD4+ subsets in Type 1 diabetes patients.

Their recognized antigens are unknown. Every bit of the isolated RNA underwent reverse transcription, so sequencing read expressed TCRB transcripts. TCRdb's table, derived via immunoSEQ multiplex PCR, lists solely in-frame clones and lacks some. The sample lists about 160,000 clones, about 7.9% occurring once. Sample: central memory CD4+ T cells from blood. Receptors originate from a man between 18 and 35 years old with type 1 diabetes.

The V and J genes are TRBV28 and TRBJ1-1, with TRBD1 as a possible D gene (6 bases). This CDR3 contains 15 residues. Germline assignment: CDR1 MDHEN and CDR2 SYDVKM. Trimming stripped 5 bases from V and 0 bases from J, with 13 bases between. In nucleotides, the CDR3 is TGTGCCAGCAGTGACTCGGGACACTTGAACACTGAAGCTTTCTTT. Residues: CASSDSGHLNTEAFF.

This chain connects TRBV13 to TRBJ2-7; possibly TRBD1 for D (7 bases). Germline assignment: CDR1 PRHDT and CDR2 FYEKMQ (reference sequence). This CDR3 has 15 amino acids. The germline V and J ends were trimmed by 5 bases and 4 bases, with 18 bases remaining between them. CDR3 residues: CASSPAGGLVYEQYF. CDR3 DNA: TGTGCCAGCAGCCCGGCAGGGGGGTTGGTGTACGAGCAGTACTTC.

In its sample, this clone was seen a few times. This rearrangement joins TRBV6-6 to TRBJ2-1, with 9 nucleotides matching TRBD2. The length of the CDR3 is 16 residues. From germline, CDR1 is MNHNY and CDR2 SVGAGI (reference sequence). V lost 0 bases to trimming and J lost 6 bases; unmatched junction nucleotides: 6. The CDR3 nucleotides read TGTGCCAGCAGTTACTCTGCGGGAGGGATTGCCAATGAGCAGTTCTTC. It encodes CASSYSAGGIANEQFF.

This clone turned up a few times. The chain combines TRBV30 with TRBJ2-7; a weak D match, TRBD2 (6 bases). V was clipped by 4 bases and J by 0 bases, with 16 bases between them. CDR3 size: 15 residues. Germline loops: CDR1 GTSNPN, CDR2 SVGIG (reference sequence). Here the CDR3 reads CAWTNPGLHSYEQYF. Here the CDR3 DNA reads TGTGCCTGGACCAACCCGGGACTTCACTCCTACGAGCAGTACTTC.

This clone was counted between two and nine times. CDR3 loop: CSVGRGIGQPQHF. Written as DNA, the CDR3 is TGCAGCGTTGGCAGGGGCATCGGTCAGCCCCAGCATTTT. This chain connects TRBV29-1 to TRBJ1-5, with D possibly TRBD1 on 6 matching bases. V dropped 4 bases and J dropped 6 bases, with 13 bases sitting between them. CDR1 and CDR2 from the germline V gene are SQVTM and ANQGSEA. The CDR3 covers 13 residues.

This clone was counted between two and nine times. The chain uses TRBV2 and TRBJ1-4; D unresolved. Germline CDR1 reads SNHLY; CDR2 reads FYNNEI. The CDR3 consists of 18 residues. V was cut by 3 bases and J by 0 bases, with 17 bases left in between. The chain's CDR3 is CASSDKRMAAATNEKLFF. The DNA of the CDR3 is TGTGCCAGCAGTGATAAGAGGATGGCAGCAGCAACTAATGAAAAACTGTTTTTT. Supplemented by reference TRBV2 and TRBJ1-4, the full variable domain reads EPEVTQTPSHQVTQMGQEVILRCVPISNHLYFYWYRQILGQKVEFLVSFYNNEISEKSEIFDDQFSVERPDGSNFTLKIRSTKLEDSAMYFCASSDKRMAAATNEKLFFGSGTQLSVL.

The chain employs TRBV25-1 and TRBJ1-1, with D hard to call. This CDR3 spans 14 amino acids. The germline V and J ends were trimmed by 3 bases and 5 bases, with 13 bases remaining between them. The germline gives CDR1 MGHDK, CDR2 SYGVNS. The CDR3 sequence is CASSDLGGRTEAFF. For the CDR3, the DNA is TGTGCCAGCAGTGACCTCGGAGGGAGGACTGAAGCTTTCTTT.

The chain recombines TRBV4-1 with TRBJ1-5; D gene ambiguous. Germline CDR1 and CDR2: MGHRA and YSYEKL. Between the trimmed V and J ends, which lost 3 bases and 3 bases, there was a span of 18 bases. The CDR3 contains 17 residues. In nucleotides, the CDR3 is TGCGCCAGCAGCCATGACACATTAGACATCTTCAATCAGCCCCAGCATTTT. Translation gives CASSHDTLDIFNQPQHF.

The gene calls are TRBV7-2 and TRBJ2-3, with 7 bases identical to TRBD2. J was trimmed by 6 bases and V by 6 bases; bases with no gene match: 12. The CDR3 loop spans 15 amino acids. Germline V gene data show CDR1 as SGHTA and CDR2 as FQGNSA. CDR3 sequence: CASRREASGRDTQYF. The CDR3 DNA reads as TGTGCCAGCAGGCGAGAGGCTAGCGGCCGGGATACGCAGTATTTT.

This clone was detected a few times. This sequence joins TRBV28 and TRBJ1-4; 7 bases line up with TRBD1. The CDR3 covers 14 residues. CDR1 is MDHEN and CDR2 is SYDVKM in the germline V gene. Losses at the gene ends were 6 bases for V and 5 bases for J; bases not matched to a gene: 6. Here the CDR3 reads CASRPGQLNEKLFF. CDR3 nucleotide sequence: TGTGCCAGCAGACCGGGACAGCTCAATGAAAAACTGTTTTTT.

This clone appeared many times. This chain joins TRBV28 and TRBJ2-2; unclear D gene. Trimming left V 4 bases short and J 5 bases short, with 5 bases between. The germline CDR1 and CDR2 sequences are MDHEN and SYDVKM. The CDR3 extends over 12 amino acids. In DNA, the CDR3 is TGTGCCAGCAGTTCCCGGACCGGGGAGCTGTTTTTT. Its protein is CASSSRTGELFF.

This clone was counted a few times. The chain recombines TRBV30 with TRBJ2-5, with TRBD1 as a possible D gene (5 bases). CDR1 is GTSNPN and CDR2 is SVGIG in the germline V gene (reference sequence). CDR3 length equals 15 residues. Deletions cut 2 bases from V and 7 bases from J, with 20 bases between. CDR3 protein: CAWSWTGSGSGTQYF. In DNA, the CDR3 is TGTGCCTGGAGTTGGACCGGGTCAGGGTCAGGGACCCAGTACTTC.

There are many counts of this clone. In nucleotides, the CDR3 is TGTGCCAGCAGTTCCGGGGGGGTCTTATCCCACGAGCAGTACTTC. Amino acids: CASSSGGVLSHEQYF. The V and J genes are TRBV28 and TRBJ2-7; the match to TRBD2 covers 8 bases. In germline, CDR1 is MDHEN, CDR2 SYDVKM. V trimming: 4 bases; J trimming: 5 bases; junction bases outside the gene matches: 10. This CDR3 comprises 15 residues.

The rearrangement links TRBV7-2 to TRBJ2-3, with TRBD2 matching 8 bases. Germline-derived CDR1 and CDR2 are SGHTA and FQGNSA. The CDR3 spans 15 residues. Unmatched junction bases numbered 3, after V lost 2 bases and J lost 2 bases. The CDR3 sequence: CASSLILADTDTQYF. CDR3 nucleotides: TGTGCCAGCAGCTTAATACTAGCGGACACAGATACGCAGTATTTT.

This clone was picked up a small number of times. The chain recombines TRBV7-2 with TRBJ2-1; D not certain. The CDR3 totals 14 residues. Trimming took 5 bases from V and 2 from J, leaving 10 bases between them. Germline lookup yields CDR1 SGHTA and CDR2 FQGNSA. CDR3 sequence: CASSQVVAYNEQFF. The CDR3, as DNA: TGTGCCAGCAGCCAGGTCGTGGCCTACAATGAGCAGTTCTTC.

This clone has more than one count but fewer than ten. The V and J genes are TRBV29-1 and TRBJ2-3; D is perhaps TRBD2 (5 bases). The ends were cut back, 4 bases at V and 4 bases at J, with 9 bases in the middle. Germline CDR1 and CDR2: SQVTM and ANQGSEA. The CDR3 sequence is 12 residues long. The CDR3 loop is CSVAGVADTQYF. The CDR3 nucleotides are TGCAGCGTTGCCGGGGTTGCAGATACGCAGTATTTT.

V is TRBV7-8 and J is TRBJ2-2, with no clear D. V was trimmed by 0 bases and J by 5 bases, leaving 7 bases between them. The germline gives CDR1 SGHVS, CDR2 FQNEAQ. The CDR3 is 14 amino acids. The CDR3 protein is CASSLASYTGELFF. CDR3 DNA sequence: TGTGCCAGCAGCTTAGCGAGTTATACCGGGGAGCTGTTTTTT.

In this sample, this clone turned up a few times. The chain joins TRBV27 to TRBJ2-7; D uncertain. V was trimmed by 8 bases and J by 0 bases, leaving 17 bases between them. Germline CDR1 MNHEY, CDR2 SMNVEV (reference sequence). This CDR3 region has 15 residues. The chain's CDR3 is CASPPFLAVSYEQYF. For the CDR3, the DNA is TGTGCCAGCCCACCCTTTCTCGCGGTCTCCTACGAGCAGTACTTC.